The sequence of this T cell receptor beta chain was determined in a study of CD8+ T cells in alopecia areata. General study results and limits: One nonresponder makes the tie between baseline CD8+ expansion and response uncertain. It was less clear whether patients shared TCRs than it was in mice, possibly because of HLA. Scalp clonality decreased significantly with tofacitinib, and so did expanded CD8+ clones among the top 100. Lesional scalp, notably in alopecia totalis/universalis, had clonality above that of normal scalp.

Treatment defined: oral pan-JAK inhibitor, 5-10 mg twice daily. With regard to this clone: Its antigen remains unidentified.

Investigators isolated RNA and reverse transcribed it into cDNA to act as the sequencing template. The assay was immunoSEQ multiplex PCR, and TCRdb's table has in-frame clones only and misses some. Of over 150,000 clones listed, about 55% are singletons. Germline V lookup: CDR1 SNHLY, CDR2 FYNNEI. Trimming removed 1 base from V and 4 bases from J; junction bases left unmatched: 7. This CDR3 region has 17 residues. The chain employs TRBV2 and TRBJ2-3; 11 bases are a match to TRBD2. This TCR came from a human donor with alopecia areata. This material consisted of CD8+ T cells sorted from blood, taken at week 24, from a patient treated with tofacitinib. For the CDR3, the DNA is TGTGCCAGCAGTGAAGGGGTCCTAGCGGGGGGCGCAGATACGCAGTATTTT. It specifies CASSEGVLAGGADTQYF.